This T cell receptor (beta chain) is drawn from a study of T cell responses to AZD1222 COVID-19 vaccine. Study context: Some second doses came at about 4 weeks and others at about 12 weeks; these were pooled. Study findings and constraints: Donors in the cohort were predominantly white British and more often female, and clonal diversity was possibly underestimated.

Here immunoSEQ multiplex PCR was the method, and the copy in TCRdb shows in-frame clones only, minus some. The sample lists roughly 180,000 clones, around 88% occurring once. Comment on this clone: The target antigen is unknown.

V was pared by 2 bases and J by 6 bases, with 7 bases of the junction left unmatched. CDR3 length: 16 residues. Germline V lookup: CDR1 LGHNA, CDR2 YSLEER. Sequencing used peripheral blood, obtained on day 0 of AZD1222 vaccination. The V and J genes are TRBV4-3 and TRBJ2-1, with 10 bases identical to TRBD2. This sequence was found in an adult in good health. The CDR3 nucleotides read TGCGCCAGCAGCCAATTGGGAGCGGGGGGGCGCAATGAGCAGTTCTTC. It specifies CASSQLGAGGRNEQFF.